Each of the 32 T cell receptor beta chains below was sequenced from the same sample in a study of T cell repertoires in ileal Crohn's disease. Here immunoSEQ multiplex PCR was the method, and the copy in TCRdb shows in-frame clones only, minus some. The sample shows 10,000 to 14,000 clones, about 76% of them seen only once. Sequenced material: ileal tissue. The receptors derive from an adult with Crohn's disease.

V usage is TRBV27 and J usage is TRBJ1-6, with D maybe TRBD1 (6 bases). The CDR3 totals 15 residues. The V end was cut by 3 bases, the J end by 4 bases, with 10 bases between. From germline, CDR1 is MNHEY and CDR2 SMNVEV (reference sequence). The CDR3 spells CASSLGHPYNSPLHF. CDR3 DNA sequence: TGTGCCAGCAGTTTGGGACATCCTTATAATTCACCCCTCCACTTT.

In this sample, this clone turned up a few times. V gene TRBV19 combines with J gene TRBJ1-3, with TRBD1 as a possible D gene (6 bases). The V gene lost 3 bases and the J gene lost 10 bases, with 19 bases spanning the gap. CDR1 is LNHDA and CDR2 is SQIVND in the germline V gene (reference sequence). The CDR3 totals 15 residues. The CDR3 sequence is CASSIQDRLPGTIYF. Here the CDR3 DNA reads TGTGCCAGTAGTATCCAAGACAGGCTCCCAGGGACCATATATTTT.

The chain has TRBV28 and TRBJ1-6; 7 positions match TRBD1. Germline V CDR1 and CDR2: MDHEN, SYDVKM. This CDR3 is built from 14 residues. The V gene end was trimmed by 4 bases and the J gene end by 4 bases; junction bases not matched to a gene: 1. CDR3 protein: CASSSGGYNSPLHF. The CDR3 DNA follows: TGTGCCAGCAGTTCAGGGGGTTATAATTCACCCCTCCACTTT.

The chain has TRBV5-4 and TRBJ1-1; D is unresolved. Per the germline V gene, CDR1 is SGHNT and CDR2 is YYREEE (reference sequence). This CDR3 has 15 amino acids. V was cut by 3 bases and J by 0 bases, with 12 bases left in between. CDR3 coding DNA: TGTGCCAGCAGCTCCGGGAGCCCGATGAACACTGAAGCTTTCTTT. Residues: CASSSGSPMNTEAFF.

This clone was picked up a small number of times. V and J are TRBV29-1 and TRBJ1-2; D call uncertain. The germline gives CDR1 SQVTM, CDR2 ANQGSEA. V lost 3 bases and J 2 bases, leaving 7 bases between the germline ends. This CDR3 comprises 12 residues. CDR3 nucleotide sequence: TGCAGCGTTGAGGCGGGGAACTATGGCTACACCTTC. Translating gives CSVEAGNYGYTF.

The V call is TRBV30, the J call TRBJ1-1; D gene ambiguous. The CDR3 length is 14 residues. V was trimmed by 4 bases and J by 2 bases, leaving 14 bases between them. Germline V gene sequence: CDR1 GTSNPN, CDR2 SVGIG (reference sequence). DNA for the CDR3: TGTGCCTGGAATACGGGAAACCACAACACTGAAGCTTTCTTT. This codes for CAWNTGNHNTEAFF. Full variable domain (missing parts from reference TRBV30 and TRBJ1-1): SQTIHQWPATLVQPVGSPLSLECTVEGTSNPNLYWYRQAAGRGLQLLFYSVGIGQISSEVPQNLSASRPQDRQFILSSKKLLLSDSGFYLCAWNTGNHNTEAFFGQGTRLTVV.

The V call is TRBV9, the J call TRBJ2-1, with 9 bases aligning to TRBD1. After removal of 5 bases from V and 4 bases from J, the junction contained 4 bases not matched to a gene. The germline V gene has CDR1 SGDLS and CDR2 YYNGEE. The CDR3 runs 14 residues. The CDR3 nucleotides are TGTGCCAGCAGACGCGGACAGGGGTACAATGAGCAGTTCTTC. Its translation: CASRRGQGYNEQFF.

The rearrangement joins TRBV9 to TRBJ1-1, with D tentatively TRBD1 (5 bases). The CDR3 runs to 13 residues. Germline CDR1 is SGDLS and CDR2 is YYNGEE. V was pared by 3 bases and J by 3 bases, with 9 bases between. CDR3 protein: CASSGDRHTEAFF. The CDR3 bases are TGTGCCAGCAGCGGCGACAGACACACTGAAGCTTTCTTT.

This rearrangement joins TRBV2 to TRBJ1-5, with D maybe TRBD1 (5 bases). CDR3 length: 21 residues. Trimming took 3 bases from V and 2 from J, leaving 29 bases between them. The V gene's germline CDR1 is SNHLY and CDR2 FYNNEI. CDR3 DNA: TGTGCCAGCAGTGATTCAAACCTCGGGACTGACCCTTTTATAGGCAATCAGCCCCAGCATTTT. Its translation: CASSDSNLGTDPFIGNQPQHF.

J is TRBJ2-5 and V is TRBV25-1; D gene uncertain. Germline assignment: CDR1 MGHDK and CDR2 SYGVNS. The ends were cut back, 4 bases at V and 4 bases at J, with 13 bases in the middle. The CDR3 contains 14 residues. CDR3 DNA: TGTGCCAGCAGTGCTCATCGGGTGGGAGAGACCCAGTACTTC. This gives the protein CASSAHRVGETQYF.

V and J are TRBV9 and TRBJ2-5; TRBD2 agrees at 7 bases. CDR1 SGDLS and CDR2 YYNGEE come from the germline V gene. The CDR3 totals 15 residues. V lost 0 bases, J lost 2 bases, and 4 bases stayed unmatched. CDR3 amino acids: CASSVGWGGQETQYF. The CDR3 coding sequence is TGTGCCAGCAGCGTAGGGTGGGGGGGGCAAGAGACCCAGTACTTC.

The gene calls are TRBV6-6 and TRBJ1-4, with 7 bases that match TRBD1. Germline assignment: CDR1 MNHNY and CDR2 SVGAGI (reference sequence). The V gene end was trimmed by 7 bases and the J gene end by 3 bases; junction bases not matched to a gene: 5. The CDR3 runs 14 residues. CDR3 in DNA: TGTGCCAGCACCTTCGGGACAGCTAATGAAAAACTGTTTTTT. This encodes CASTFGTANEKLFF.

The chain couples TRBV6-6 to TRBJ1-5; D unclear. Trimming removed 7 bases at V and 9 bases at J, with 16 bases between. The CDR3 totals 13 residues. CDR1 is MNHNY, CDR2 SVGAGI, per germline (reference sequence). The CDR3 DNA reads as TGTGCCAGCACCCCGGAGGTTCGTACGCCCCAGCATTTT. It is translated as CASTPEVRTPQHF.

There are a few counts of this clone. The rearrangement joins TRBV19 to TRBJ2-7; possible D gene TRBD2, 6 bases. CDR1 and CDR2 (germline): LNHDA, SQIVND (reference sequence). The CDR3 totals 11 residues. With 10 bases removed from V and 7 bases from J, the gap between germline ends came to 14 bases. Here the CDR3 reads CATRESGEQYF. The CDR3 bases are TGTGCCACACGGGAGTCAGGAGAGCAGTACTTC.

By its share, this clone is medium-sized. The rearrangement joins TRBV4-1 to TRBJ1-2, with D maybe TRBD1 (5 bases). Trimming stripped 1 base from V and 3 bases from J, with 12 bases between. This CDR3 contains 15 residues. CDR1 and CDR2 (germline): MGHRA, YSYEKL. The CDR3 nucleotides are TGCGCCAGCAGCCAAGTTACAGGATCCGACTATGGCTACACCTTC. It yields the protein CASSQVTGSDYGYTF.

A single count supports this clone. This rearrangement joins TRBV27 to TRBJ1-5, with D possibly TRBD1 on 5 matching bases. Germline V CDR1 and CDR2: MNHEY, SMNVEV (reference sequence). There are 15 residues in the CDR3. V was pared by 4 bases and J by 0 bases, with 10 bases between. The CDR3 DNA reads TGTGCCAGCAGTTCCCGGGGGGATAGCAATCAGCCCCAGCATTTT. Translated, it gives CASSSRGDSNQPQHF.

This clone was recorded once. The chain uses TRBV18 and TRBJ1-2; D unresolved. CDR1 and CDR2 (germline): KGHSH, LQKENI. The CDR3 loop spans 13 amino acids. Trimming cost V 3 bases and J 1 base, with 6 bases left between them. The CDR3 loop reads CASSPENNYGYTF. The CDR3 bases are TGTGCCAGCTCACCGGAGAATAACTATGGCTACACCTTC.

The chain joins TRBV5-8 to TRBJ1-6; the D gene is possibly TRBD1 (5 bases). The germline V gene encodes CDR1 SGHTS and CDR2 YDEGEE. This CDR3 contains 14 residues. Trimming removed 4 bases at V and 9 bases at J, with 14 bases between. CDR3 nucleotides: TGTGCCAGCAGCCGCAGGGTGGACGGTTCACCCCTCCACTTT. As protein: CASSRRVDGSPLHF. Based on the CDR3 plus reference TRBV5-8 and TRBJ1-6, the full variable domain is EAGVTQSPTHLIKTRGQQATLRCSPISGHTSVYWYQQALGLGLQFLLWYDEGEERNRGNFPPRFSGRQFPNYSSELNVNALELEDSALYLCASSRRVDGSPLHFGNGTRLTVT.

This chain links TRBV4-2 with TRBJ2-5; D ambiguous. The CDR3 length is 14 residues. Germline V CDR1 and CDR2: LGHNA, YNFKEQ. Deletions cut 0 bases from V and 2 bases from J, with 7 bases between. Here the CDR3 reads CASSQDPGQETQYF. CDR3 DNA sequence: TGTGCCAGCAGCCAAGATCCAGGACAAGAGACCCAGTACTTC.

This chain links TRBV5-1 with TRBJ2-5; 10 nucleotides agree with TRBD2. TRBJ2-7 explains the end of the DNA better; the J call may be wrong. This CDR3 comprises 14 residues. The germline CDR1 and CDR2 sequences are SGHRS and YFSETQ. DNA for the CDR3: TGCGCCAGCAGCTGGGCTAGCGGGGGTGGCGAGCAGTACTTC. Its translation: CASSWASGGGEQYF.

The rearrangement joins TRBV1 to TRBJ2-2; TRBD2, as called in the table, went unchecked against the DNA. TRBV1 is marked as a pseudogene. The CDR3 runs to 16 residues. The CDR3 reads CTSSLRRVEHTGELFF. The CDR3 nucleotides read TGCACCAGCAGCCTCCGACGGGTGGAGCACACCGGGGAGCTGTTTTTT.

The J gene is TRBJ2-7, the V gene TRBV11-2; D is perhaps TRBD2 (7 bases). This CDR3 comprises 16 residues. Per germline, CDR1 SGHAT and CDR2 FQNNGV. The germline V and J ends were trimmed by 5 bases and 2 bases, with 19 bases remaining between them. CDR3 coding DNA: TGTGCCAGCAGCCCCATGGGGGGGCGGAGGGCCTACGAGCAGTACTTC. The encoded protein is CASSPMGGRRAYEQYF.

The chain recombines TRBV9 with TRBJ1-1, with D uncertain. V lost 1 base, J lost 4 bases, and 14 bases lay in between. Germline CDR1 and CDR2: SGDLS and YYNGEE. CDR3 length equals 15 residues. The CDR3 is CASSVTGGAGTEAFF. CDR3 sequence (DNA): TGTGCCAGCAGCGTAACCGGAGGAGCGGGCACTGAAGCTTTCTTT. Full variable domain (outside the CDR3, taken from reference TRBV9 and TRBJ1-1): DSGVTQTPKHLITATGQRVTLRCSPRSGDLSVYWYQQSLDQGLQFLIQYYNGEERAKGNILERFSAQQFPDLHSELNLSSLELGDSALYFCASSVTGGAGTEAFFGQGTRLTVV.

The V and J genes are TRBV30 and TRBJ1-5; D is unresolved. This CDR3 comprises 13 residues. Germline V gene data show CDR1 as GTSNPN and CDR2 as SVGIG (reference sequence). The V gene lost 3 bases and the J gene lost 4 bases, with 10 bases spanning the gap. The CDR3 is CAWSQAQNQPQHF. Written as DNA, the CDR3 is TGTGCCTGGAGCCAGGCACAAAATCAGCCCCAGCATTTT.

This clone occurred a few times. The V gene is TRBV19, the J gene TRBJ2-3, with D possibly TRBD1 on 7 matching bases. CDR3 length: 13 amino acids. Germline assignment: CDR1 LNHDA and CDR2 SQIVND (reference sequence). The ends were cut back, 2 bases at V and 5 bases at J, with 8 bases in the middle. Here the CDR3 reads CASSIQGGDTQYF. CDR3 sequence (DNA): TGTGCCAGTAGTATACAGGGGGGAGATACGCAGTATTTT.

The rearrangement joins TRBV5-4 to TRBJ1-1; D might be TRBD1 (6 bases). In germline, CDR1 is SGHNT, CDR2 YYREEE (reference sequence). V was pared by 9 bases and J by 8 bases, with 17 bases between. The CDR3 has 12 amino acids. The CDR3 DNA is TGTGCCACCTCGAAAACTGACAGGGAAGCTTTCTTT. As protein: CATSKTDREAFF.

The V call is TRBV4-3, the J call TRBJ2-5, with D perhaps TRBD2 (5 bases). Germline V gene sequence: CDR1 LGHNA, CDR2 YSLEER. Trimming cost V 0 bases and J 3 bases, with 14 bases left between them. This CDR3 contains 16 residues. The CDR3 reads CASSQDGESREETQYF. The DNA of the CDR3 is TGCGCCAGCAGCCAAGACGGGGAGAGTCGAGAAGAGACCCAGTACTTC.

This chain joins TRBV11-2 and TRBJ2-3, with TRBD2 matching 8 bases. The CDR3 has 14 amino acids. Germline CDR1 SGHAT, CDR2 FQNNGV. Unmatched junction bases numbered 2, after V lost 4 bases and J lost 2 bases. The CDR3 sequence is CASSSAGVTDTQYF. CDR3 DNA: TGTGCCAGCAGCTCAGCGGGGGTCACAGATACGCAGTATTTT.

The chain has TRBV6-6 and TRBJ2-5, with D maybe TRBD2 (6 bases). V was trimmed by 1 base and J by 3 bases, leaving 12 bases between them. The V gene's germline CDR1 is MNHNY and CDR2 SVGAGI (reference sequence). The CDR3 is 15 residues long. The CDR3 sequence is CASSYFRTTEETQYF. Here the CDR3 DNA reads TGTGCCAGCAGTTACTTTAGGACTACCGAAGAGACCCAGTACTTC.

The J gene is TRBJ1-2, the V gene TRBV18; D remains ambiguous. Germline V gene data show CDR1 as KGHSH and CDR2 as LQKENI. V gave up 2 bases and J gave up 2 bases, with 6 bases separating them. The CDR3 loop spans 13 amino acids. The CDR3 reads CASSPEENYGYTF. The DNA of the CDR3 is TGTGCCAGCTCACCAGAGGAAAACTATGGCTACACCTTC.

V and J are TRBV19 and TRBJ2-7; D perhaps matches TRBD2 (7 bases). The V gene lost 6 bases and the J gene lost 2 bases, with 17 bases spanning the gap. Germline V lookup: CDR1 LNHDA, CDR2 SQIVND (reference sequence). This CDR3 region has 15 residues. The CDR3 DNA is TGTGCCAGTAGCCGGGTGGGGGGGGCCACCTACGAGCAGTACTTC. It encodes CASSRVGGATYEQYF.

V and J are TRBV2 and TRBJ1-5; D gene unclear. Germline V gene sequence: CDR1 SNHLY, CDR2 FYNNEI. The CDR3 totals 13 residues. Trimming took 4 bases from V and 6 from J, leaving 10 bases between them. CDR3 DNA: TGTGCCAGCAGTGTCAATCTAGGTCAGCCCCAGCATTTT. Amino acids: CASSVNLGQPQHF.